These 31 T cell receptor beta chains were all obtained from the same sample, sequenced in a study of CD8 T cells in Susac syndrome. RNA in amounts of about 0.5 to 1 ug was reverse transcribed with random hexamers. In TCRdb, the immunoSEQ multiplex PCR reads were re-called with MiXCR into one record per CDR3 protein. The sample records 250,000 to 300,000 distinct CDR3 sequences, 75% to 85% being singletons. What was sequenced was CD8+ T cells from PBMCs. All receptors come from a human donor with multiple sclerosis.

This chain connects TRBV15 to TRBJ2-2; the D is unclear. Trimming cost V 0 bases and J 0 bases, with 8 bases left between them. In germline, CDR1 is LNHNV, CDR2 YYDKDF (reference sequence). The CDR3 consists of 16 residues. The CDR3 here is CATSRDLSANTGELFF. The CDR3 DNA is TGTGCCACCAGCAGAGATTTGTCTGCGAACACCGGGGAGCTGTTTTTT.

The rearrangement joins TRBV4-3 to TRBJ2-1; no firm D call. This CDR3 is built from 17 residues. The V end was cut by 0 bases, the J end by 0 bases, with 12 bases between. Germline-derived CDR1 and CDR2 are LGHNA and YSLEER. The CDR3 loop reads CASSQDPVRSSYNEQFF. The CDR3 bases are TGCGCCAGCAGCCAAGATCCGGTACGGAGCTCCTACAATGAGCAGTTCTTC.

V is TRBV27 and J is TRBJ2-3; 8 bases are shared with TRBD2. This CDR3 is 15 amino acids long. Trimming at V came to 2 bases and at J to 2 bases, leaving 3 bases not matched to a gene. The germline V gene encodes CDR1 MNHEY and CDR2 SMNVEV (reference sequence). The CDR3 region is CASSLLAGNTDTQYF. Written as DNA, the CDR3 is TGTGCCAGCAGTTTACTAGCGGGCAACACAGATACGCAGTATTTT.

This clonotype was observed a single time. The CDR3: CASSYGTSGSQTQYF. The CDR3 DNA sequence: TGTGCCAGCAGCTACGGGACTAGCGGGAGCCAGACCCAGTACTTC. The chain couples TRBV2 to TRBJ2-5; TRBD2 aligns across 14 bases. The CDR3 covers 15 residues. The V segment lost 6 bases and the J segment 6 bases; nucleotides outside the gene matches: 6. The germline gives CDR1 SNHLY, CDR2 FYNNEI.

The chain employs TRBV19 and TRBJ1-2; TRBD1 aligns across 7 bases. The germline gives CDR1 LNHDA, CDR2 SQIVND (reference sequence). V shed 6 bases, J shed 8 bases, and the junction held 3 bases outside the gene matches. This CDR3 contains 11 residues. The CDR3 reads CASSTGEGYTF. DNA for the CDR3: TGTGCCAGTAGCACAGGGGAAGGCTACACCTTC.

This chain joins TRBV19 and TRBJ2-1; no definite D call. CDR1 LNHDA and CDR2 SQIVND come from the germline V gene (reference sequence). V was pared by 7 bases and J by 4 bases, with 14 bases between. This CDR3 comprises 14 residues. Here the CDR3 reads CASISFAGYNEQFF. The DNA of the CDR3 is TGTGCCAGTATCTCGTTCGCAGGTTACAATGAGCAGTTCTTC. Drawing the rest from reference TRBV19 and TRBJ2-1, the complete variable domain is DGGITQSPKYLFRKEGQNVTLSCEQNLNHDAMYWYRQDPGQGLRLIYYSQIVNDFQKGDIAEGYSVSREKKESFPLTVTSAQKNPTAFYLCASISFAGYNEQFFGPGTRLTVL.

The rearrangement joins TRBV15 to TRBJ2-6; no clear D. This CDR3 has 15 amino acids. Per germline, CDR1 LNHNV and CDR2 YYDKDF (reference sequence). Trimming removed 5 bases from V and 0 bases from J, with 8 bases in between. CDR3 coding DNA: TGTGCCACCAGCCCCGACATCTCTGGGGCCAACGTCCTGACTTTC. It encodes CATSPDISGANVLTF.

The CDR3 loop reads CASSIDPGQGEFF. The CDR3 DNA sequence: TGTGCCAGTAGTATAGACCCGGGACAGGGAGAGTTCTTC. V and J are TRBV19 and TRBJ2-1; 9 bases are shared with TRBD1. Germline CDR1 is LNHDA and CDR2 is SQIVND (reference sequence). The V and J ends lost 0 bases and 14 bases, in that order; junction bases with no gene match: 5. There are 13 residues in the CDR3.

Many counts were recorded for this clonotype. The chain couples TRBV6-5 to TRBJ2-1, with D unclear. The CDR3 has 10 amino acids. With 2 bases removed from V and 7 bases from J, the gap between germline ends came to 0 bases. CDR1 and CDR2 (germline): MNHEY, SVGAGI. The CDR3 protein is CASSYNEQFF. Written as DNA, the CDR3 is TGTGCCAGCAGTTACAATGAGCAGTTCTTC.

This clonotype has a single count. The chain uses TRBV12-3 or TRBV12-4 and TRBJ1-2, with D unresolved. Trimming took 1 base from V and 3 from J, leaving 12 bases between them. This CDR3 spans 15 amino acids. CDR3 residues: CASSLVRGMDYGYTF. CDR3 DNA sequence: TGTGCCAGCAGTTTAGTCCGGGGAATGGACTATGGCTACACCTTC.

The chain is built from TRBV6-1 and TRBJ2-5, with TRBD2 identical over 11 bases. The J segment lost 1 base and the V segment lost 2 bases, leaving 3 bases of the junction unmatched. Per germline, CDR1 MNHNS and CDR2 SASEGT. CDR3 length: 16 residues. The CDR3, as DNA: TGTGCCAGCAGTGAACGGGGACTAGCGGTCCAAGAGACCCAGTACTTC. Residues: CASSERGLAVQETQYF.

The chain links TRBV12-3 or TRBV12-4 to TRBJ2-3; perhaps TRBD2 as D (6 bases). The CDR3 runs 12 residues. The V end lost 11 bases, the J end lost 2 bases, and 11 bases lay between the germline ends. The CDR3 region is CALAEATDTQYF. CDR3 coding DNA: TGTGCCTTAGCGGAGGCCACAGATACGCAGTATTTT.

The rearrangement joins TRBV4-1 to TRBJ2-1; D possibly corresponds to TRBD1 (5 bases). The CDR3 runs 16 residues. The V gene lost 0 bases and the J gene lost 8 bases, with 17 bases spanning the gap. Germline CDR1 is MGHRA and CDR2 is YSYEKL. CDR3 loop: CASSQERTPQFYEQFF. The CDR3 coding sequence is TGCGCCAGCAGCCAAGAACGGACACCCCAGTTTTATGAGCAGTTCTTC.

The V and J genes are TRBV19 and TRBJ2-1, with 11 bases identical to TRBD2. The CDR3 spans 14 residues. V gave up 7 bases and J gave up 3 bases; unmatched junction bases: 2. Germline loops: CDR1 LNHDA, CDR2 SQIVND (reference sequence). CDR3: CASTGLADYNEQFF. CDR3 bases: TGTGCCAGTACGGGACTAGCGGACTACAATGAGCAGTTCTTC.

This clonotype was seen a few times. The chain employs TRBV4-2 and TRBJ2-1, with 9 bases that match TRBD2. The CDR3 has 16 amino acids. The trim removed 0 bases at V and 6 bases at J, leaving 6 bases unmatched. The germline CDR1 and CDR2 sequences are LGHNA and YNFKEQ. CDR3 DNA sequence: TGTGCCAGCAGCCAAGATTCGACTAGCGGAAGCAATGAGCAGTTCTTC. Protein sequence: CASSQDSTSGSNEQFF.

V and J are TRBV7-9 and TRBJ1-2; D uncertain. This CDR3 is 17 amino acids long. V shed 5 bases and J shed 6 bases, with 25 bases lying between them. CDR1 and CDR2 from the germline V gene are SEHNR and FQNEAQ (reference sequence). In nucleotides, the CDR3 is TGTGCCAGCAGCCCCCGCCTCCTAAACTCCTTGAACGATGGCTACACCTTC. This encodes CASSPRLLNSLNDGYTF.

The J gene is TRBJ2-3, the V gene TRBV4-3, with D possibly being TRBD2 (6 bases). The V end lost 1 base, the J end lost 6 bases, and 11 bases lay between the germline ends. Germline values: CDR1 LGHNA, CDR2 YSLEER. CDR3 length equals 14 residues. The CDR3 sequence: CASSQGDSMDTQYF. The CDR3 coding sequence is TGCGCCAGCAGCCAAGGGGACTCGATGGATACGCAGTATTTT.

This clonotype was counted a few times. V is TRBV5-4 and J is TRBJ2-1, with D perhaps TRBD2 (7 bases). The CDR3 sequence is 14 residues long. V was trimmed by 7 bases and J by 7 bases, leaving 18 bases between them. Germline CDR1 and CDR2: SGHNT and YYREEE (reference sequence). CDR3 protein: CASGTGGGWNEQFF. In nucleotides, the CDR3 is TGTGCCAGCGGGACGGGGGGCGGTTGGAATGAGCAGTTCTTC.

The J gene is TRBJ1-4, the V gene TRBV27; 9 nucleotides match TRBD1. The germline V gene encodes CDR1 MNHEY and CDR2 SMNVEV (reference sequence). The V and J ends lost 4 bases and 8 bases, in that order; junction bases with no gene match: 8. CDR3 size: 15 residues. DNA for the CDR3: TGTGCCAGCAGTTCCCCGGGACAGGGATCCGAAAAACTGTTTTTT. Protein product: CASSSPGQGSEKLFF.

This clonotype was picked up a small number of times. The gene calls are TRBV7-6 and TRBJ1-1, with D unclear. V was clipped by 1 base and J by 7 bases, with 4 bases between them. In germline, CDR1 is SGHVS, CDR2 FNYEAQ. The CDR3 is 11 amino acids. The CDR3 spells CASSLGDEAFF. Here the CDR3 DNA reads TGTGCCAGCAGCTTAGGAGATGAAGCTTTCTTT.

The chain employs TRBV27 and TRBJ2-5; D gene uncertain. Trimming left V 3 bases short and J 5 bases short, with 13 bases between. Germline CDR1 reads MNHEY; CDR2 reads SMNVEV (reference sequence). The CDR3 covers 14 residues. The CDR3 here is CASSFRNLEETQYF. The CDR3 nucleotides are TGTGCCAGCAGTTTCCGCAACTTGGAGGAGACCCAGTACTTC.

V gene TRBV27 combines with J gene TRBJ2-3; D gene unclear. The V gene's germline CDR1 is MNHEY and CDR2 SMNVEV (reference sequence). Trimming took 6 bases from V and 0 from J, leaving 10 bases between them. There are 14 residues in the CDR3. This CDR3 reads CASRLLDSTDTQYF. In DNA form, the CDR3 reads TGTGCCAGCAGGCTCCTGGACAGCACAGATACGCAGTATTTT.

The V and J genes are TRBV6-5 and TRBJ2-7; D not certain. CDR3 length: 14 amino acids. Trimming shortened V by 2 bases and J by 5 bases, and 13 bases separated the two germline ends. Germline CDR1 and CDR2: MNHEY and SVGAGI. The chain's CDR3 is CASSYLASQDEQYF. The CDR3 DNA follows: TGTGCCAGCAGTTACCTGGCGTCTCAGGACGAGCAGTACTTC.

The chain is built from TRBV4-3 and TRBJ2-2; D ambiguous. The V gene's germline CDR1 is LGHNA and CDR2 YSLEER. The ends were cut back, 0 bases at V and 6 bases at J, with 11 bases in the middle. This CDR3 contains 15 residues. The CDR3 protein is CASSQDLTLAGELFF. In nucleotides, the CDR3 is TGCGCCAGCAGCCAAGATTTAACACTCGCCGGGGAGCTGTTTTTT.

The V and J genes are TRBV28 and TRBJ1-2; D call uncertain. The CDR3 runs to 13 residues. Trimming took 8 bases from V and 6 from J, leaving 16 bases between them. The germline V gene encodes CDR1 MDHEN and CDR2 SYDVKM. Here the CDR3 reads CASLVRDNHGYTF. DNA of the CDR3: TGTGCCAGCCTCGTGAGAGACAATCATGGCTACACCTTC.

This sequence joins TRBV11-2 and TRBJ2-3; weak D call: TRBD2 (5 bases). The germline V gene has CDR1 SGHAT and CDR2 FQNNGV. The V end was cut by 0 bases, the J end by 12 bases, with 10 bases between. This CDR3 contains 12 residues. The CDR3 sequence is CASSLDGEFQYF. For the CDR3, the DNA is TGTGCCAGCAGCTTAGACGGGGAATTCCAGTATTTT. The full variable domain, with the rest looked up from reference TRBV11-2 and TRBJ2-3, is EAGVAQSPRYKIIEKRQSVAFWCNPISGHATLYWYQQILGQGPKLLIQFQNNGVVDDSQLPKDRFSAERLKGVDSTLKIQPAKLEDSAVYLCASSLDGEFQYFGPGTRLTVL.

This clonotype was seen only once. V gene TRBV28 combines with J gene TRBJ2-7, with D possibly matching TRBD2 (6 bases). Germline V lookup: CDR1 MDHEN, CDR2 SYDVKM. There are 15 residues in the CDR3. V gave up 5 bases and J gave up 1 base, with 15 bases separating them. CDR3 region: CASSLPRAGSYEQYF. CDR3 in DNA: TGTGCCAGCAGTCTACCTCGCGCGGGGTCCTACGAGCAGTACTTC. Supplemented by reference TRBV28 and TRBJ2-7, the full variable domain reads DVKVTQSSRYLVKRTGEKVFLECVQDMDHENMFWYRQDPGLGLRLIYFSYDVKMKEKGDIPEGYSVSREKKERFSLILESASTNQTSMYLCASSLPRAGSYEQYFGPGTRLTVT.

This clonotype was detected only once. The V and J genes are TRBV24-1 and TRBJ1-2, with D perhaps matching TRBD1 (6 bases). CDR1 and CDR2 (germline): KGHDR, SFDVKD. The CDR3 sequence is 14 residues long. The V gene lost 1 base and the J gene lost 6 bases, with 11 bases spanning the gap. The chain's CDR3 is CATSDLGGFDGYTF. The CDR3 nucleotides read TGTGCCACCAGTGATTTAGGGGGGTTCGATGGCTACACCTTC.

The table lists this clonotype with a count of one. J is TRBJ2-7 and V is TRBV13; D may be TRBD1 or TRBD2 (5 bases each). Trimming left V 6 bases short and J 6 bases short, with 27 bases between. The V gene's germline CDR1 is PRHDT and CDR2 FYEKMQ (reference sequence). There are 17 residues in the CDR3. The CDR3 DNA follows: TGTGCCAGCAGGCCTTATGGCGAAGAGGGGAAGTGGCGCGAGCAGTACTTC. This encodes CASRPYGEEGKWREQYF.

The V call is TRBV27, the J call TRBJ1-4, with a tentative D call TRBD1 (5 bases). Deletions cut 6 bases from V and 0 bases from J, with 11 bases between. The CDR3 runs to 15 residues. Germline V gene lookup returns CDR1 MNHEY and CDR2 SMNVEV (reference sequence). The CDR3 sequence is CASSGQGATNEKLFF. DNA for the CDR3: TGTGCCAGCAGCGGTCAGGGAGCAACTAATGAAAAACTGTTTTTT.

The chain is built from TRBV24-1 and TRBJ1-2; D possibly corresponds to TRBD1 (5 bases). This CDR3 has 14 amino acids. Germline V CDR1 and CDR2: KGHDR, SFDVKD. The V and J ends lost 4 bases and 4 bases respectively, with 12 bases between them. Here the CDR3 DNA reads TGTGCCACCAGTGACCAAGACAGACCCTATGGCTACACCTTC. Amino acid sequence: CATSDQDRPYGYTF.